This TCR beta chain was sequenced during a study of blood T cell repertoires in COVID-19. Study details: Specimens from acute and convalescent COVID-19 originated in the United States, Italy and Spain.

TCRdb keeps only in-frame clones here, not all; method: immunoSEQ multiplex PCR. This sample yields 35,000 to 50,000 clones, of which about 80% are seen a single time; under 9% belongs to the top ten. In germline, CDR1 is MNHNS, CDR2 SASEGT. The CDR3 extends over 15 amino acids. V dropped 0 bases and J dropped 7 bases, with 12 bases sitting between them. The chain carries TRBV6-1 and TRBJ1-4; no firm D call. This clonotype originated in a man aged 65 to 79 with active or convalescent COVID-19. Specimen: peripheral blood. The CDR3 DNA reads as TGTGCCAGCAGTGAAGCACCGGGGTGGGGTGAAAAACTGTTTTTT. Translated, it gives CASSEAPGWGEKLFF.